A single sample gave rise to the 23 T cell receptor beta chains below, sequenced in a study of CD8 T cell repertoires and HIV-1 epitope variants (dated by TCRdb to between 2020 and 2021). Library construction relied on the immunoSEQ multiplex PCR assay. TCRdb carries this immuneACCESS record with in-frame sequences only. Its versions omit some clonotypes, under half of them owing to an unresolved V gene in the studies checked, with the rest unexplained. In this sample the table shows around 6,100 clones, approximately 71% of which occur a single time. In total, the top ten clones hold about 45% of the sample. Which antigens these TCRs recognize remains unknown. Sample: cultured CD8+ T cells derived from PBMCs. These receptors were collected from a male donor with HIV.

This clone is a singleton in its sample. The CDR3 DNA reads TGTGCCAGCAGCGGAGGACTAGTCGGAAATGAGCAGTTCTTC. It translates to CASSGGLVGNEQFF. The chain employs TRBV7-8 and TRBJ2-1, with TRBD2 matching over 7 bases. CDR1 and CDR2 (germline): SGHVS, FQNEAQ. There are 14 residues in the CDR3. After removal of 5 bases from V and 7 bases from J, the junction contained 8 bases not matched to a gene.

There are a few counts of this clone. This chain uses TRBV9 with TRBJ2-3; 8 bases are a match to TRBD2. V trimming: 3 bases; J trimming: 3 bases; junction bases outside the gene matches: 9. The V gene's germline CDR1 is SGDLS and CDR2 YYNGEE. This CDR3 has 16 amino acids. CDR3 in amino acids: CASSASGTSQTDTQYF. CDR3 coding DNA: TGTGCCAGCAGCGCCTCCGGGACTAGTCAAACAGATACGCAGTATTTT.

This clone is deemed large. The rearrangement joins TRBV7-2 to TRBJ2-1; D is undetermined. V was pared by 1 base and J by 9 bases, with 10 bases between. Germline loops: CDR1 SGHTA, CDR2 FQGNSA. The CDR3 loop spans 13 amino acids. The CDR3 nucleotides are TGTGCCAGCAGCTTAGACGGTGCCAGTGAGCAGTTCTTC. Protein product: CASSLDGASEQFF.

This clone was picked up a small number of times. The chain links TRBV5-5 to TRBJ1-5, with 9 bases matching TRBD1. Trimming took 0 bases from V and 7 from J; bases not matched to a gene: 5. The CDR3 has 15 amino acids. The germline V gene has CDR1 SGHKS and CDR2 YYEKEE (reference sequence). The CDR3 DNA reads as TGTGCCAGCAGCTTGGATACAGGGGGCGGCCAGCCCCAGCATTTT. Amino acid sequence: CASSLDTGGGQPQHF.

This clone was picked up a small number of times. V usage is TRBV7-9 and J usage is TRBJ1-2; D not certain. The germline CDR1 and CDR2 sequences are SEHNR and FQNEAQ (reference sequence). The length of the CDR3 is 16 residues. Trimming pared 0 bases from V and 0 bases from J, leaving 11 bases between. The CDR3 reads CASSLARVEANYGYTF. The CDR3 DNA follows: TGTGCCAGCAGCTTAGCGAGGGTAGAAGCTAACTATGGCTACACCTTC.

The genes are TRBV6-5 and TRBJ1-1; maybe TRBD1 (6 bases). Per germline, CDR1 MNHEY and CDR2 SVGAGI. Trimming pared 4 bases from V and 3 bases from J, leaving 15 bases between. There are 15 residues in the CDR3. DNA of the CDR3: TGTGCCAGCAGTTCGGCAGGGGTTTTGGACACTGAAGCTTTCTTT. Its protein product is CASSSAGVLDTEAFF.

The chain employs TRBV7-6 and TRBJ1-1; TRBD1 matches at 9 bases. The V and J ends lost 5 bases and 3 bases, in that order; junction bases with no gene match: 13. The CDR3 is made up of 17 amino acids. The germline gives CDR1 SGHVS, CDR2 FNYEAQ. CDR3 nucleotides: TGTGCCAGCAGCCCCGTCCCGGGACAGGGTAGGGACACTGAAGCTTTCTTT. It specifies CASSPVPGQGRDTEAFF. Full variable domain (missing parts from reference TRBV7-6 and TRBJ1-1): GAGVSQSPRYKVTKRGQDVALRCDPISGHVSLYWYRQALGQGPEFLTYFNYEAQQDKSGLPNDRFSAERPEGSISTLTIQRTEQRDSAMYRCASSPVPGQGRDTEAFFGQGTRLTVV.

The CDR3 reads CASRDRGNTEAFF. The CDR3 nucleotides read TGTGCCAGCAGGGACAGGGGGAACACTGAAGCTTTCTTT. The chain uses TRBV2 and TRBJ1-1; 9 nucleotides align to TRBD1. Trimming removed 6 bases from V and 1 base from J; junction bases left unmatched: 0. The germline V gene has CDR1 SNHLY and CDR2 FYNNEI. The CDR3 has 13 amino acids.

The chain joins TRBV29-1 to TRBJ2-1; 8 bases are a match to TRBD1. The CDR3 loop spans 14 amino acids. V lost 3 bases, J lost 4 bases, and 5 bases stayed unmatched. Germline V gene lookup returns CDR1 SQVTM and CDR2 ANQGSEA. The CDR3, as DNA: TGCAGCGTTGACCACTGGGACAGGTACAATGAGCAGTTCTTC. Protein product: CSVDHWDRYNEQFF.

This clone was recorded once. The chain recombines TRBV6-1 with TRBJ2-7, with 9 bases that match TRBD1. There are 15 residues in the CDR3. The germline V gene encodes CDR1 MNHNS and CDR2 SASEGT. V lost 6 bases and J lost 5; bases outside the gene matches: 11. CDR3: CASRIQGASFHEQYF. CDR3 DNA sequence: TGTGCCAGCAGAATACAGGGGGCTAGTTTCCACGAGCAGTACTTC.

The chain is built from TRBV7-6 and TRBJ2-2, with a possible D match to TRBD1 (6 bases). The CDR3 is 16 residues long. The V gene lost 5 bases and the J gene lost 0 bases, with 13 bases spanning the gap. Germline CDR1 is SGHVS and CDR2 is FNYEAQ. In nucleotides, the CDR3 is TGTGCCAGCAGCCCAGGGGTGGACCCGAACACCGGGGAGCTGTTTTTT. Translated: CASSPGVDPNTGELFF.

This chain uses TRBV7-8 with TRBJ2-7; D ambiguous. Germline CDR1 reads SGHVS; CDR2 reads FQNEAQ. V was shortened by 4 bases and J by 3 bases, with 10 bases between the two germline ends. CDR3 length equals 13 residues. The CDR3 sequence is CASSSDKLYEQYF. CDR3 bases: TGTGCCAGCAGCTCCGATAAGCTCTACGAGCAGTACTTC.

The table lists this clone with a count of one. This chain's CDR3 is CASSLDYGSPSTDTQYF. The CDR3 DNA sequence: TGTGCCAGCAGCTTAGATTATGGCAGCCCCAGCACAGATACGCAGTATTTT. J is TRBJ2-3 and V is TRBV11-2; D remains ambiguous. Germline V CDR1 and CDR2: SGHAT, FQNNGV. The CDR3 runs to 17 residues. The ends were cut back, 0 bases at V and 0 bases at J, with 13 bases in the middle.

V is TRBV28 and J is TRBJ2-1; 8 bases align to TRBD1. The V segment lost 6 bases and the J segment 0 bases; nucleotides outside the gene matches: 16. The CDR3 loop spans 19 amino acids. Germline V gene data show CDR1 as MDHEN and CDR2 as SYDVKM. CDR3 nucleotide sequence: TGTGCCAGCAGCGAAACGACAGGGGACGGGGGTAGCTCCTACAATGAGCAGTTCTTC. This codes for CASSETTGDGGSSYNEQFF.

This chain links TRBV30 with TRBJ1-4; 10 bases fit TRBD1. The CDR3 consists of 14 residues. Germline CDR1 and CDR2: GTSNPN and SVGIG (reference sequence). V shed 1 base and J 8 bases; nucleotides not matched to a gene: 4. In nucleotides, the CDR3 is TGTGCCTGGAGTGGCGGGGGACAGGGGGAAAAACTGTTTTTT. This gives the protein CAWSGGGQGEKLFF.

This clone was seen more than once but under ten times. This rearrangement joins TRBV6-5 to TRBJ1-1; possible D gene TRBD1, 5 bases. With 6 bases removed from V and 0 bases from J, the gap between germline ends came to 11 bases. CDR3 size: 14 residues. Germline CDR1 reads MNHEY; CDR2 reads SVGAGI. CDR3 loop: CASRPTAMNTEAFF. For the CDR3, the DNA is TGTGCCAGCAGACCGACAGCCATGAACACTGAAGCTTTCTTT.

The V call is TRBV6-5, the J call TRBJ2-2, with D possibly matching TRBD2 (5 bases). Per germline, CDR1 MNHEY and CDR2 SVGAGI. The germline V and J ends were trimmed by 6 bases and 2 bases, with 10 bases remaining between them. The CDR3 totals 14 residues. As DNA, the CDR3 is TGTGCCAGCAGACTGGGAGCAAACACCGGGGAGCTGTTTTTT. Translating gives CASRLGANTGELFF.

This clone was seen only a few times. The CDR3: CASSFPSQGNSGNTIYF. The CDR3 nucleotides are TGTGCCAGCAGCTTCCCCTCGCAGGGTAACTCTGGAAACACCATATATTTT. The chain links TRBV11-2 to TRBJ1-3, with D tentatively TRBD1 (5 bases). CDR1 and CDR2 from the germline V gene are SGHAT and FQNNGV. The ends were cut back, 3 bases at V and 0 bases at J, with 15 bases in the middle. This CDR3 is 17 amino acids long.

The genes are TRBV5-6 and TRBJ2-7; TRBD1 is a possible D gene (6 bases). Between the trimmed V and J ends, which lost 4 bases and 2 bases, there was a span of 13 bases. Germline lookup yields CDR1 SGHDT and CDR2 YYEEEE. This CDR3 contains 14 residues. This CDR3 reads CASSLTGSAYEQYF. The CDR3 DNA sequence: TGTGCCAGCAGCCTGACAGGTTCCGCCTACGAGCAGTACTTC. Using reference TRBV5-6 and TRBJ2-7 for the parts outside the CDR3, the full variable domain is DAGVTQSPTHLIKTRGQQVTLRCSPKSGHDTVSWYQQALGQGPQFIFQYYEEEERQRGNFPDRFSGHQFPNYSSELNVNALLLGDSALYLCASSLTGSAYEQYFGPGTRLTVT.

The genes are TRBV6-5 and TRBJ2-5; a possible D gene is TRBD2 (6 bases). Per the germline V gene, CDR1 is MNHEY and CDR2 is SVGAGI. V was shortened by 2 bases and J by 1 base, with 11 bases between the two germline ends. CDR3 length: 15 residues. The CDR3 protein is CASSYLSGSQETQYF. DNA of the CDR3: TGTGCCAGCAGTTACCTTTCCGGGAGCCAAGAGACCCAGTACTTC.

This clone showed up just a few times. J is TRBJ1-2 and V is TRBV19; a weak D match, TRBD1 (6 bases). The V end lost 2 bases, the J end lost 5 bases, and 9 bases lay between the germline ends. The CDR3 runs 13 residues. CDR1 and CDR2 (germline): LNHDA, SQIVND (reference sequence). The CDR3 region is CASSIQGPYGYTF. CDR3 nucleotides: TGTGCCAGTAGTATACAGGGGCCTTATGGCTACACCTTC.

This rearrangement joins TRBV15 to TRBJ1-1; D ambiguous. The CDR3 has 13 residues. The germline V gene has CDR1 LNHNV and CDR2 YYDKDF (reference sequence). V was cut by 0 bases and J by 1 base, with 3 bases left in between. The CDR3 region has the DNA TGTGCCACCAGCAGAGATTGGAACACTGAAGCTTTCTTT. Translated: CATSRDWNTEAFF. The variable domain in full, with the rest retrieved from reference TRBV15 and TRBJ1-1, is DAMVIQNPRYQVTQFGKPVTLSCSQTLNHNVMYWYQQKSSQAPKLLFHYYDKDFNNEADTPDNFQSRRPNTSFCFLDIRSPGLGDTAMYLCATSRDWNTEAFFGQGTRLTVV.

The gene calls are TRBV15 and TRBJ2-5; 9 bases fit TRBD2. Germline V gene data show CDR1 as LNHNV and CDR2 as YYDKDF (reference sequence). The ends lost 0 bases at V and 5 bases at J; junction bases unmatched: 4. The CDR3 sequence is 15 residues long. The CDR3 DNA follows: TGTGCCACCAGCAGAGATAGGCTAGCGGGGGAGACCCAGTACTTC. As protein: CATSRDRLAGETQYF.